This TCR beta chain was retrieved from a study of T cell responses to AZD1222 COVID-19 vaccine. The repertoire was sequenced with immunoSEQ multiplex PCR; TCRdb's copy has only in-frame clones and lacks some. The repertoire holds 75,000 to 85,000 clones, roughly nine tenths seen once, with around 1.5% in the top ten. The V gene end was trimmed by 1 base and the J gene end by 2 bases; junction bases not matched to a gene: 7. Germline V gene data show CDR1 as SGHRS and CDR2 as YFSETQ. CDR3 length: 16 amino acids. Comment on this clone: Its target is not known.

General study results and limits: When two AZD1222 doses had been given, Spike-specific TCR breadth and depth rose.

The sample here was peripheral blood, taken 28 days after the second AZD1222 dose. The origin of this receptor is an adult who received the AZD1222 COVID-19 vaccine. The J gene is TRBJ2-7, the V gene TRBV5-1; 9 bases are shared with TRBD1. The CDR3 DNA sequence: TGCGCCAGCAGCTTGAATCCCGGGACAGGGACCTACGAGCAGTACTTC. Translated: CASSLNPGTGTYEQYF. The full variable domain, its missing parts supplied by reference TRBV5-1 and TRBJ2-7, is KAGVTQTPRYLIKTRGQQVTLSCSPISGHRSVSWYQQTPGQGLQFLFEYFSETQRNKGNFPGRFSGRQFSNSRSEMNVSTLELGDSALYLCASSLNPGTGTYEQYFGPGTRLTVT.